Shown below are 3 T cell receptor beta chains from a single sample sequenced in a study of cytomegalovirus exposure and HLA in healthy donors. PCR primers comprised 60 Vbeta and 13 Jbeta primers. The repertoire was sequenced with immunoSEQ multiplex PCR; TCRdb's copy has only in-frame clones and lacks some. The table records roughly 160,000 clones, over 70% of them present only once. Sequenced sample: PBMCs. The receptor source for this set is a woman between 45 and 65 years old in good health and CMV-seropositive.

The chain employs TRBV5-1 and TRBJ2-5, with D tentatively TRBD2 (5 bases). The germline V and J ends were trimmed by 0 bases and 11 bases, with 17 bases remaining between them. The CDR3 contains 14 residues. CDR1 is SGHRS and CDR2 is YFSETQ in the germline V gene. Here the CDR3 DNA reads TGCGCCAGCAGCTTGGCCCAGTATAACTGGGAGCAGTACTTC. It yields the protein CASSLAQYNWEQYF.

The V and J genes are TRBV11-2 and TRBJ2-3; D unresolved. This CDR3 is 12 amino acids long. The germline gives CDR1 SGHAT, CDR2 FQNNGV. The V gene lost 5 bases and the J gene lost 6 bases, with 9 bases spanning the gap. CDR3 amino acids: CASSPPGDTQYF. CDR3 sequence (DNA): TGTGCCAGCAGCCCCCCCGGGGATACGCAGTATTTT.

J is TRBJ1-1 and V is TRBV11-2; 11 positions match TRBD1. V was clipped by 3 bases and J by 11 bases; unmatched bases: 2. This CDR3 spans 12 amino acids. Germline CDR1 is SGHAT and CDR2 is FQNNGV. The CDR3 sequence: CASSFRDRGAFF. CDR3 nucleotide sequence: TGTGCCAGCAGCTTCCGGGACAGGGGGGCTTTCTTT.